There are many counts of the clone carrying this TCR beta chain. This sample is part of a study of HIV-infected patients and healthy controls. The CDR3 is 15 amino acids. Germline V gene lookup returns CDR1 MGHRA and CDR2 YSYEKL. Trimming left V 1 base short and J 2 bases short, with 12 bases between. TCRdb re-called the 5' RACE reads through MiXCR, storing one row per CDR3 protein. Altogether roughly 18,000 distinct CDR3 sequences are present, 16% being singletons, with the ten largest covering approximately 25%. This TCR was sampled from a human donor in good health. The sample was CD8+ T cells from blood. The V call is TRBV4-1, the J call TRBJ2-7; D not resolved. The CDR3, as DNA: TGCGCCAGCAGCCAAGTGGCCGCAGGAGCCTACGAGCAGTACTTC. As protein: CASSQVAAGAYEQYF.